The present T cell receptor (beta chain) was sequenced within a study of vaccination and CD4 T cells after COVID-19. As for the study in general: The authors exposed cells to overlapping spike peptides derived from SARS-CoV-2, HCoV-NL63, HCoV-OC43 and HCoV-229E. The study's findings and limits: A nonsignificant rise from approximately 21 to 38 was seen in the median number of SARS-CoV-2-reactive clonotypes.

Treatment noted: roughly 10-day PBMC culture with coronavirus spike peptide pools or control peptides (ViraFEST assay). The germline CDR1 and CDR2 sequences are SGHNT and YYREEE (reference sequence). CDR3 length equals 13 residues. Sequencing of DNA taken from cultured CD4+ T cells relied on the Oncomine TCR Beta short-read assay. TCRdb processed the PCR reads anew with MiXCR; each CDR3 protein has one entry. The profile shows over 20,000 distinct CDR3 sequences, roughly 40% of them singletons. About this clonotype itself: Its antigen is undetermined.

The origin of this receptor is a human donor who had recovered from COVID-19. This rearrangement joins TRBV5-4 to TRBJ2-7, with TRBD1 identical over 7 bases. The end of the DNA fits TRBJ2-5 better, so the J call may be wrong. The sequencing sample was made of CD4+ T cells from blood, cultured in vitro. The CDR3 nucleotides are TGTGCCAGCAGCGTAGACAGGGCGGAGACCCAGTACTTC. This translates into CASSVDRAETQYF.